What follows are 8 T cell receptor beta chains derived from one specimen sequenced in a study of shared clonotypes between healthy human individuals. Some clones are missing from TCRdb's copy, which holds only in-frame ones; the method was immunoSEQ multiplex PCR. The table has 980,000 or so clones, over 60% seen once. What was sequenced was memory CD4+ T cells sorted from blood. Subset reported: CD45RA-negative fraction. The receptors were gathered from a man aged 18 to 30 in good health.

The V call is TRBV2, the J call TRBJ2-7, with 12 bases matching TRBD2. Germline-derived CDR1 and CDR2 are SNHLY and FYNNEI. After removal of 7 bases from V and 9 bases from J, the junction contained 10 bases not matched to a gene. CDR3 size: 14 residues. The CDR3 DNA is TGTGCCAGCAACCAGGCTAGCGGGGGGGCAGCGCAGTACTTC. Encoded protein: CASNQASGGAAQYF.

The chain combines TRBV7-2 with TRBJ1-4, with D perhaps matching TRBD1 (6 bases). This CDR3 comprises 15 residues. The V gene's germline CDR1 is SGHTA and CDR2 FQGNSA. V gave up 4 bases and J gave up 8 bases, with 17 bases separating them. The chain's CDR3 is CASSSEGRQEEKLFF. DNA of the CDR3: TGTGCCAGCAGCTCCGAGGGGAGACAGGAAGAAAAACTGTTTTTT.

This clone has a single count. V gene TRBV7-2 combines with J gene TRBJ1-5; no clear D gene. This CDR3 has 15 amino acids. The germline V and J ends were trimmed by 1 base and 0 bases, with 7 bases remaining between them. The germline CDR1 and CDR2 sequences are SGHTA and FQGNSA. The DNA for the CDR3 is TGTGCCAGCAGCTTAGTAGGGAGTAGCAATCAGCCCCAGCATTTT. This encodes CASSLVGSSNQPQHF.

Comment on this clone: Possible read error: a much larger clone is one base away. The same CDR3 can be traced to other DNA sequences in this sample. The rearrangement joins TRBV5-1 to TRBJ2-7; perhaps D is TRBD1 or TRBD2 (5 bases each). Germline V gives CDR1 SGHRS, CDR2 YFSETQ. Trimming stripped 5 bases from V and 3 bases from J, with 12 bases between. The CDR3 runs to 13 residues. CDR3 coding DNA: TGCGCCAGCAGTCGGGGCAGGGACTACGAGCAGTACTTC. Amino acid sequence: CASSRGRDYEQYF.

The rearrangement uses TRBV4-3 and TRBJ1-5, with D perhaps matching TRBD1 (6 bases). Germline lookup yields CDR1 LGHNA and CDR2 YSLEER. The CDR3 spans 14 residues. With 0 bases removed from V and 6 bases from J, the gap between germline ends came to 9 bases. The CDR3, as DNA: TGCGCCAGCAGCCAAGATGGGGGCGGTCAGCCCCAGCATTTT. It codes for CASSQDGGGQPQHF.

The V gene is TRBV19, the J gene TRBJ2-7; a weak D match, TRBD2 (6 bases). Germline CDR1 LNHDA, CDR2 SQIVND (reference sequence). The V end lost 5 bases, the J end lost 6 bases, and 14 bases lay between the germline ends. The CDR3 consists of 13 residues. The CDR3 nucleotides are TGTGCCAGTAGTCGGGACGGGGAGGCCGAGCAGTACTTC. Its translation: CASSRDGEAEQYF.

V and J are TRBV6-5 and TRBJ1-1; 7 nucleotides align to TRBD1. Trimming removed 6 bases from V and 1 base from J; junction bases left unmatched: 2. From germline, CDR1 is MNHEY and CDR2 SVGAGI. The CDR3 totals 13 residues. CDR3 residues: CASRYRGNTEAFF. DNA of the CDR3: TGTGCCAGCAGATACAGGGGGAACACTGAAGCTTTCTTT.

This rearrangement joins TRBV27 to TRBJ2-5; D ambiguous. Germline V gene sequence: CDR1 MNHEY, CDR2 SMNVEV (reference sequence). This CDR3 has 13 residues. V lost 2 bases and J 3 bases, leaving 7 bases between the germline ends. CDR3 sequence reads: CASSLGQKETQYF. CDR3 nucleotides: TGTGCCAGCAGTTTAGGGCAGAAAGAGACCCAGTACTTC.